Shown below are 5 T cell receptor beta chains from a single sample sequenced in a study of blood T cell repertoires in COVID-19. Profiled with immunoSEQ multiplex PCR; TCRdb holds only in-frame clones, not every one. The table has fewer than 500,000 clones, roughly 87% seen once. The sequenced material came from PBMCs or T cells enriched from blood (not recorded which). Receptor source: a woman aged 18-29 years who had recovered from COVID-19.

V usage is TRBV15 and J usage is TRBJ1-3, with D hard to call. The V gene's germline CDR1 is LNHNV and CDR2 YYDKDF (reference sequence). Between the trimmed V and J ends, which lost 0 bases and 1 base, there was a span of 4 bases. The CDR3 extends over 14 amino acids. The chain's CDR3 is CATSRDASGNTIYF. CDR3 DNA: TGTGCCACCAGCAGAGATGCGTCTGGAAACACCATATATTTT.

The J gene is TRBJ1-2, the V gene TRBV30; D not certain. CDR3 length: 8 amino acids. The V gene lost 0 bases and the J gene lost 12 bases, with 2 bases spanning the gap. CDR1 is GTSNPN and CDR2 is SVGIG in the germline V gene (reference sequence). CDR3 loop: CAWSVNTF. The CDR3 coding sequence is TGTGCCTGGAGTGTTAACACCTTC.

Of note for this clone: The same CDR3 also results from other DNA sequences found in this sample. The J gene is TRBJ2-2, the V gene TRBV5-1, with TRBD1 identical over 8 bases. The CDR3 contains 15 residues. The ends lost 0 bases at V and 5 bases at J; junction bases unmatched: 3. Germline-derived CDR1 and CDR2 are SGHRS and YFSETQ. CDR3: CASSLGQGSTGELFF. The CDR3 region has the DNA TGCGCCAGCAGCTTGGGACAGGGGTCGACCGGGGAGCTGTTTTTT.

This clone came up once. In DNA, the CDR3 is TGTGCCAGCTCGTCAGGGGTTAGCGAGCAGTACTTC. This translates into CASSSGVSEQYF. V usage is TRBV18 and J usage is TRBJ2-7, with a tentative D call TRBD1 (6 bases). The CDR3 covers 12 residues. In germline, CDR1 is KGHSH, CDR2 LQKENI. The V end lost 6 bases, the J end lost 6 bases, and 12 bases lay between the germline ends.

This sequence joins TRBV27 and TRBJ1-2; D unclear. Trimming took off 4 bases at V and 4 bases at J, with 19 bases between the two ends. The length of the CDR3 is 16 residues. Germline V gene data show CDR1 as MNHEY and CDR2 as SMNVEV (reference sequence). The CDR3 reads CASSSNRPSGFYGYTF. In DNA, the CDR3 is TGTGCCAGCAGTTCCAACCGGCCCTCGGGGTTCTATGGCTACACCTTC.